This TCR beta chain was identified during a study of blood T cell repertoires in COVID-19. V trimming: 3 bases; J trimming: 4 bases; junction bases outside the gene matches: 3. CDR3 length equals 13 residues. Source study methods: Estimation of nucleated cell counts was performed using reference gene primer amplification. The data were produced by immunoSEQ multiplex PCR, yet TCRdb's version contains in-frame clones alone and is incomplete. D and trimming come from the DNA, and the V and J calls and clone size come from that table. This table holds roughly 360,000 clones, roughly 87% found once. Only one count was recorded for this clone. Cohort allocation depended upon clinical history that participants reported. Cohort 3 donors were reported recovered after two negative PCRs, clearance, or symptom resolution.

The receptor's source is a woman aged 45 to 65 who had recovered from COVID-19. The chain recombines TRBV12-3 or TRBV12-4 with TRBJ2-7; 7 bases line up with TRBD1. Sequenced: PBMCs or T cells enriched from blood (not recorded which). DNA of the CDR3: TGTGCCAGCAGTTTGAGGGACAGTTACGAGCAGTACTTC. It translates to CASSLRDSYEQYF.